This T cell receptor beta chain was identified in a study of OX40 agonist ivuxolimab in advanced cancers. Notes on the research overall: Ivuxolimab was an agonistic, fully human IgG2 monoclonal antibody directed against OX40 (CD134), a costimulatory receptor. Prior anti-PD-1, anti-PD-L1 or anti-CTLA-4 therapy was permitted, and checkpoint inhibitors had been received by less than 45% of dose-escalation patients. The paper reports the monotherapy dose-escalation portion (N of about 47 patients) of the phase I ivuxolimab trial. Of the approximately 53 patients in dose escalation, approximately 20 had hepatocellular carcinoma, roughly 15 had melanoma, 9 had renal cell carcinoma and 9 had head and neck cancer. The point of sequencing TCRbeta in the periphery was to test whether ivuxolimab changed TCR sequence diversity and drove clonal T-cell expansion. A male proportion of roughly 80% and a mean age of roughly 58 years, ranging from roughly 23 to 80, were recorded for the dose-escalation cohort. Intravenous ivuxolimab was administered to patients every 2 weeks at six dose levels: 0.01, 0.1, 0.3, 1.5, 3 and 10 mg/kg. Partial responses occurred in three dose-escalation patients: two with cutaneous melanoma and one with hepatocellular carcinoma. What the research found in general, with its limitations: Low levels of normalized T-cell clonal expansion were also seen in some nonresponding patients. The antigen specificity of the clonally expanded peripheral T cells was not determined. In the 0.1-3.0 mg/kg groups, partial responders were among the patients with the lowest normalized peripheral clonal expansion, particularly in CD8+ T cells. At doses of 0.1 to 3.0 mg/kg, clonal expansion of both CD4+ and CD8+ T cells in blood was seen between baseline and week 6. After ivuxolimab, more expanded clones were found on average in CD8+ T cells than in CD4+ T cells.

A word on this clone: The antigen it binds to is not known. Per-nucleotide qualities are absent, and no much larger clonotype sits a single base away.

Patients with a history of autoimmune disease or receiving systemic immunosuppression were excluded from the trial. Peripheral blood for TCR sequencing was collected from all dose cohorts at baseline, on cycle 4 day 1, and on cycle 7 day 1. Samples were obtained from an open-label, multicenter, first-in-human phase I dose-escalation trial of ivuxolimab. Adults with locally advanced or metastatic melanoma, renal cell carcinoma, hepatocellular carcinoma or head and neck squamous cell carcinoma were enrolled in the trial. Before TCR sequencing, CD4+ T cells and CD8+ T cells were sorted from peripheral blood as separate populations. Genomic DNA was extracted from sorted cells for sequencing of the TCRbeta CDR3 region. TCRbeta CDR3 regions were sequenced using the immunoSEQ Assay. TCRdb retrieved this table from immuneACCESS and kept in-frame rearrangements only. Not all clones are present; in checked studies, unresolved V genes account for under half, and no reason is known for the remainder. For this sample there are 20,000 to 25,000 clones; approximately 82% appear just once. Around 20% of the sample lies in the top ten.

Reading the germline V gene gives CDR1 MNHNS and CDR2 SASEGT. Spanning cysteine to phenylalanine, the CDR3 consists of 14 amino acids. Left in the record is the CDR3 DNA by itself, 42 bases read in frame from the first base. Trimming costs V 4 bases and J 0 bases, and their ends lie 7 bases apart. Sequencing was performed on CD4+ or CD8+ T cells sorted from blood, taken in a trial of the OX40 agonist ivuxolimab. The origin of this receptor is an adult with an advanced solid tumor such as melanoma, head and neck, liver or kidney cancer. This sequence uses TRBV6-1 and TRBJ2-1; no D gene is confidently identified. The nucleotide sequence reads as follows: TGTGCCAGCAGTGTACTAAGCTCCTACAATGAGCAGTTCTTC. The encoded protein is CASSVLSSYNEQFF.